The 20 T cell receptor beta chains below come from one sample, sequenced in a study of T cell repertoires in cytomegalovirus infection. TCRdb reprocessed the reads via MiXCR and lists one record per CDR3 protein. The sample yields 300,000 to 400,000 distinct CDR3 sequences, about a sixth seen once. Source material: PBMCs. Every receptor here comes from a human donor in good health (CMV status not recorded). Some clones in this sample may be carry-over from other donors' samples.

V and J are TRBV20-1 and TRBJ2-7, with a tentative D call TRBD1 (6 bases). In germline, CDR1 is DFQATT, CDR2 SNEGSKA (reference sequence). The V end was cut by 3 bases, the J end by 1 base, with 13 bases between. The CDR3 runs 14 residues. CDR3 in DNA: TGCAGTGCTAGTCTCAGGGGAAGATCCTACGAGCAGTACTTC. It is translated as CSASLRGRSYEQYF.

J is TRBJ2-5 and V is TRBV5-1, with 13 bases identical to TRBD2. The CDR3 spans 15 residues. The germline gives CDR1 SGHRS, CDR2 YFSETQ. Trimming cost V 4 bases and J 5 bases; bases outside gene matches: 5. The CDR3 loop reads CASSRGTSGEETQYF. CDR3 DNA: TGCGCCAGCAGCAGAGGGACTAGCGGGGAGGAGACCCAGTACTTC. The full variable domain, completed using reference TRBV5-1 and TRBJ2-5, is KAGVTQTPRYLIKTRGQQVTLSCSPISGHRSVSWYQQTPGQGLQFLFEYFSETQRNKGNFPGRFSGRQFSNSRSEMNVSTLELGDSALYLCASSRGTSGEETQYFGPGTRLLVL.

This clonotype came up many times. V is TRBV7-6 and J is TRBJ2-7, with a tentative D call TRBD1 (8 bases). The CDR3 length is 15 residues. V shed 5 bases and J shed 3 bases, with 17 bases lying between them. Germline CDR1 and CDR2: SGHVS and FNYEAQ. As DNA, the CDR3 is TGTGCCAGCAGCCCAGGGGGCGGCGGGGGCTACGAGCAGTACTTC. The encoded protein is CASSPGGGGGYEQYF.

The rearrangement links TRBV11-2 to TRBJ1-1; 7 nucleotides align to TRBD1. Per germline, CDR1 SGHAT and CDR2 FQNNGV. This CDR3 contains 14 residues. V dropped 5 bases and J dropped 4; count of bases not matched to a gene: 7. CDR3 sequence reads: CASSVQGWATEAFF. In DNA form, the CDR3 reads TGTGCCAGCAGCGTACAGGGGTGGGCCACTGAAGCTTTCTTT.

DNA of the CDR3: TGTGCCAGCAGTTTTGGCGCGGGAAACTATGGCTACACCTTC. This encodes CASSFGAGNYGYTF. The chain employs TRBV12-3 or TRBV12-4 and TRBJ1-2; no clear D gene. V gave up 3 bases and J gave up 2 bases, with 10 bases separating them. The CDR3 length is 14 residues.

A single count supports this clonotype. The rearrangement uses TRBV10-3 and TRBJ2-3; D is possibly TRBD1 (6 bases). Germline assignment: CDR1 ENHRY and CDR2 SYGVKD. Between the trimmed V and J ends, which lost 4 bases and 1 base, there was a span of 12 bases. The CDR3 loop spans 15 amino acids. CDR3 region: CAISVNRVGTDTQYF. As DNA, the CDR3 is TGTGCCATCAGTGTTAACAGGGTGGGCACAGATACGCAGTATTTT.

This clonotype occurred many times. The genes are TRBV7-9 and TRBJ1-1, with no clear D. CDR3 length: 14 amino acids. Looked up from germline, CDR1 is SEHNR and CDR2 is FQNEAQ (reference sequence). The V gene lost 5 bases and the J gene lost 3 bases, with 13 bases spanning the gap. CDR3 protein: CASSRPTEDTEAFF. The CDR3 coding sequence is TGTGCCAGCAGCAGGCCCACGGAGGACACTGAAGCTTTCTTT.

This clonotype was counted many times. The CDR3 loop reads CASSLASGEVTDTQYF. The DNA of the CDR3 is TGTGCCAGCAGTTTAGCATCGGGGGAAGTAACAGATACGCAGTATTTT. The chain carries TRBV12-3 or TRBV12-4 and TRBJ2-3; D perhaps matches TRBD2 (6 bases). Trimming removed 0 bases at V and 3 bases at J, with 13 bases between. The CDR3 length is 16 residues.

The V and J genes are TRBV28 and TRBJ2-3; 8 nucleotides agree with TRBD2. Germline assignment: CDR1 MDHEN and CDR2 SYDVKM. V lost 8 bases, J lost 3 bases, and 10 bases stayed unmatched. The CDR3 totals 15 residues. The CDR3 DNA sequence: TGTGCCAGCCCCCCTCCGGGGGGGATAACAGATACGCAGTATTTT. As protein: CASPPPGGITDTQYF.

Regarding this clonotype: It may be a read error: a sequence one base away is much more abundant. The chain carries TRBV6-6 and TRBJ2-1; 9 bases align to TRBD2. CDR1 and CDR2 from the germline V gene are MNHNY and SVGAGI (reference sequence). The CDR3 totals 16 residues. The CDR3 region is CARSYIAGVTNNEQFF. The CDR3 DNA follows: TGTGCCAGAAGTTACATAGCGGGAGTTACCAACAATGAGCAGTTCTTC.

This clonotype has just a few counts. This sequence joins TRBV20-1 and TRBJ2-5; 8 bases are shared with TRBD2. Trimming took 3 bases from V and 2 from J; bases not matched to a gene: 8. The CDR3 has 15 residues. CDR1 is DFQATT and CDR2 is SNEGSKA in the germline V gene (reference sequence). CDR3 in DNA: TGCAGTGCTAGTCGGGGGGGGGGGGGGCAAGAGACCCAGTACTTC. Residues: CSASRGGGGQETQYF.

The chain links TRBV7-9 to TRBJ2-7; 11 nucleotides match TRBD2. Germline CDR1 is SEHNR and CDR2 is FQNEAQ (reference sequence). This CDR3 spans 16 amino acids. V shed 4 bases, J shed 4 bases, and the junction held 9 bases outside the gene matches. The CDR3 loop is CASSSSSGRNRYEQYF. DNA of the CDR3: TGTGCCAGCAGCTCCTCTAGCGGGAGGAATCGATACGAGCAGTACTTC. Variable domain in full (rest from reference TRBV7-9 and TRBJ2-7): DTGVSQNPRHKITKRGQNVTFRCDPISEHNRLYWYRQTLGQGPEFLTYFQNEAQLEKSRLLSDRFSAERPKGSFSTLEIQRTEQGDSAMYLCASSSSSGRNRYEQYFGPGTRLTVT.

The sample holds many counts of this clonotype. The genes are TRBV7-2 and TRBJ1-6, with 8 bases that match TRBD1. The V gene end was trimmed by 3 bases and the J gene end by 9 bases; junction bases not matched to a gene: 4. The CDR3 extends over 14 amino acids. Looked up from germline, CDR1 is SGHTA and CDR2 is FQGNSA. The CDR3: CASSFRGRSSPLHF. The CDR3 region has the DNA TGTGCCAGCAGCTTCAGGGGGCGAAGTTCACCCCTCCACTTT.

The rearrangement links TRBV28 to TRBJ1-5; possibly TRBD1 for D (6 bases). The CDR3 runs to 17 residues. The V gene lost 8 bases and the J gene lost 4 bases, with 24 bases spanning the gap. Germline loops: CDR1 MDHEN, CDR2 SYDVKM. The CDR3 sequence: CASRYAGQYRRNQPQHF. CDR3 nucleotide sequence: TGTGCCAGCCGGTACGCTGGACAGTACAGGAGGAATCAGCCCCAGCATTTT.

This clonotype appeared many times. The CDR3 nucleotides are TGTGCCAGCAGCTTGGTATGGAGGGGGCTCTCCTACGAGCAGTACTTC. Its protein is CASSLVWRGLSYEQYF. This sequence joins TRBV7-9 and TRBJ2-7; a possible D gene is TRBD1 (7 bases). CDR3 size: 16 residues. Germline CDR1 is SEHNR and CDR2 is FQNEAQ (reference sequence). V lost 3 bases and J lost 0, with 15 bases in between.

The table lists this clonotype with many counts. This chain connects TRBV7-8 to TRBJ2-1, with 12 bases fitting TRBD2. Germline trimming cut 5 bases from V and 3 bases from J; bases unmatched to any gene: 14. The CDR3 spans 19 residues. Germline CDR1 SGHVS, CDR2 FQNEAQ. The CDR3 is CASSPPPGLAGRGYNEQFF. The CDR3 DNA reads TGTGCCAGCAGCCCGCCACCGGGACTAGCGGGCCGGGGCTACAATGAGCAGTTCTTC.

This clonotype has a handful of counts. CDR3 nucleotide sequence: TGTGCCAGCAGCAGAAGCGCGGGGACTAGCACAGATACGCAGTATTTT. Translation: CASSRSAGTSTDTQYF. The rearrangement uses TRBV11-2 and TRBJ2-3; TRBD2 might be the D (6 bases). Germline V gene sequence: CDR1 SGHAT, CDR2 FQNNGV. This CDR3 is 16 amino acids long. Trimming removed 5 bases at V and 0 bases at J, with 15 bases between.

This clonotype was observed at least ten times. The chain is built from TRBV7-8 and TRBJ1-1; D is ambiguous. This CDR3 contains 11 residues. Germline V gene data show CDR1 as SGHVS and CDR2 as FQNEAQ. The germline V and J ends were trimmed by 8 bases and 1 base, with 5 bases remaining between them. CDR3 region: CASGGNTEAFF. The DNA for the CDR3 is TGTGCCAGCGGAGGGAACACTGAAGCTTTCTTT.

The V call is TRBV11-2, the J call TRBJ2-3; the D is unclear. This CDR3 region has 14 residues. With 4 bases removed from V and 0 bases from J, the gap between germline ends came to 8 bases. Germline loops: CDR1 SGHAT, CDR2 FQNNGV. CDR3 nucleotides: TGTGCCAGCAGCTCCGCGGCTAGCACAGATACGCAGTATTTT. Amino acids: CASSSAASTDTQYF.

The gene calls are TRBV6-5 and TRBJ2-3; 8 bases are a match to TRBD1. Germline lookup yields CDR1 MNHEY and CDR2 SVGAGI. V was clipped by 6 bases and J by 2 bases; unmatched bases: 4. The CDR3 consists of 14 residues. CDR3 amino acids: CASRRQGLTDTQYF. CDR3 coding DNA: TGTGCCAGCAGGAGACAGGGGCTCACAGATACGCAGTATTTT.